This TCR beta chain was found in a study of cytomegalovirus exposure and HLA in healthy donors. Across the whole study: Out of 398 genotyped donors, about 81% belonged to the Caucasian-associated ancestry cluster.

PCR was performed using 60 Vbeta and 13 Jbeta primers. Clones were read by immunoSEQ multiplex PCR, and TCRdb kept only the in-frame ones, dropping some. The table has 85,000 to 100,000 clones, about 60% seen once. These donors, healthy bone marrow donors, were studied. Germline CDR1 reads SGHRS; CDR2 reads YFSETQ. Losses at the gene ends were 7 bases for V and 12 bases for J; bases not matched to a gene: 12. The CDR3 sequence is 12 residues long. Sequenced sample: PBMCs. This TCR derives from a woman in her 30s in good health and CMV-seronegative. This rearrangement joins TRBV5-1 to TRBJ1-1, with 7 nucleotides matching TRBD1. CDR3 nucleotides: TGCGCCAGCGGAATCACGGGACAGCTAACTTTCTTT. Translating it yields CASGITGQLTFF.